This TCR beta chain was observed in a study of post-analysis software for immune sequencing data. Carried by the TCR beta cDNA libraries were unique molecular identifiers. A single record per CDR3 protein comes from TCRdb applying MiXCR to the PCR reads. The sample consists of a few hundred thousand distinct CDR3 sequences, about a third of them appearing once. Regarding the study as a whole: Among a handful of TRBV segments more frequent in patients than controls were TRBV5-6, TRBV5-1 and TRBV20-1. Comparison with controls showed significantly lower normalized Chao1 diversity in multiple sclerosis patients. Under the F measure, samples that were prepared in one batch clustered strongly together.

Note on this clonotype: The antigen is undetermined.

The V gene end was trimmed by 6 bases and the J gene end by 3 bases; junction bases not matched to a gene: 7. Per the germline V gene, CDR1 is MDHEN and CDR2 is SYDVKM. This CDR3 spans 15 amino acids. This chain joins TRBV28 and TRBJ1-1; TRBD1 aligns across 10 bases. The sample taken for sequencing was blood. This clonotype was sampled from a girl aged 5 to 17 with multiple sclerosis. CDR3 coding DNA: TGTGCCAGCAGCGGATCCGGACAGGGGGACACTGAAGCTTTCTTT. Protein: CASSGSGQGDTEAFF.